Listed below are T cell receptor beta chains from one sample, sequenced in a study of radiotherapy plus CTLA-4 blockade in lung cancer. Here immunoSEQ multiplex PCR was the method, and the copy in TCRdb shows in-frame clones only, minus some. Among roughly 110,000 clones, approximately 81% were seen once, and the ten largest hold under 3%. Sample: peripheral blood, taken from a patient treated with radiotherapy plus ipilimumab. All receptors derive from a human donor with non-small cell lung cancer that progressed on radiotherapy plus ipilimumab. Some clones in this sample may be carry-over from other donors' samples. The CDR3 runs from the conserved cysteine through the conserved F or W. Fields, in order: clone size, CDR3 length, J gene, V gene, D gene, CDR3 protein, CDR3 DNA. The D gene is left open where the match is weak. Where a row states a size, it is once, few, many or the class of an expanded clone; other rows omit it.

>few|14|TRBJ2-3|TRBV6-6|.
CASSYTGPQDTQYF
TGTGCCAGCAGTTACACGGGTCCCCAAGATACGCAGTATTTT
>.|12|TRBJ1-2|TRBV6-5|.
CASSYRTYGYTF
TGTGCCAGCAGTTACAGGACCTATGGCTACACCTTC
>.|16|TRBJ2-3|TRBV7-9|.
CASSLAALRRTDTQYF
TGTGCCAGCAGCTTAGCGGCCTTACGGAGGACAGATACGCAGTATTTT
>.|12|TRBJ2-5|TRBV7-2|TRBD2
CASRTGLAPQYF
TGTGCCAGCAGAACCGGACTAGCCCCCCAGTACTTC
>.|16|TRBJ1-5|TRBV28|TRBD1
CASSLFGQGEYQPQHF
TGTGCCAGCAGTTTATTTGGACAGGGGGAGTATCAGCCCCAGCATTTT
>.|14|TRBJ1-1|TRBV6-1|.
CASRKQGMNTEAFF
TGTGCCAGCAGAAAACAGGGCATGAACACTGAAGCTTTCTTT
>.|14|TRBJ2-7|TRBV7-9|TRBD1
CASNSARTGYEQYF
TGTGCCAGCAACTCTGCCCGGACAGGCTACGAGCAGTACTTC
>once|12|TRBJ2-7|TRBV5-6|.
CASSLRGYEQYF
TGTGCCAGCAGCTTGAGGGGCTACGAGCAGTACTTC
>.|14|TRBJ2-7|TRBV27|TRBD1
CASSLWTGDHEQYF
TGTGCCAGCAGTTTATGGACAGGGGACCACGAGCAGTACTTC
>.|16|TRBJ1-2|TRBV7-3|TRBD1
CASSPTSGQGAGGYTF
TGTGCCAGCAGCCCCACATCCGGACAGGGGGCGGGTGGCTACACCTTC
>.|15|TRBJ2-7|TRBV4-2|.
CASSHSLGGGYEQYF
TGTGCCAGCAGCCACTCCCTAGGGGGTGGTTACGAGCAGTACTTC
>.|15|TRBJ2-1|TRBV5-6|TRBD2
CASSPPLGEGNEQFF
TGTGCCAGCAGCCCCCCATTGGGGGAGGGCAATGAGCAGTTCTTC
>.|13|TRBJ1-1|TRBV5-1|.
CASSLGVRGEAFF
TGCGCCAGCAGCTTGGGAGTCAGGGGCGAAGCTTTCTTT
>.|13|TRBJ1-3|TRBV5-1|.
CASSSDPGNTIYF
TGCGCCAGCAGCTCGGACCCGGGAAACACCATATATTTT
>once|16|TRBJ1-4|TRBV9|.
CASSPRVAEYNEKLFF
TGTGCCAGCAGCCCGAGGGTGGCAGAATATAATGAAAAACTGTTTTTT
>.|15|TRBJ2-2|TRBV7-9|TRBD1
CASTPRTGGTGELFF
TGTGCCAGCACTCCAAGGACAGGGGGCACCGGGGAGCTGTTTTTT